A selection of T cell receptor beta chains follows, all from one sample in a study of blood T cell repertoires in COVID-19. Method: immunoSEQ multiplex PCR; TCRdb's copy keeps in-frame clones and lacks some. The sample includes over 250,000 clones, under 90% of them seen just once. The sample comprised PBMCs or T cells enriched from blood (not recorded which). The receptors derive from a woman aged 55-70 years who had recovered from COVID-19. The CDR3 runs from the conserved cysteine through the conserved F or W. Fields, in order: J gene, clone size, D gene, V gene, CDR3 DNA, CDR3 protein. D genes are given only for firm matches. Expanded clones get a size class; other rows say once, few or many, or leave the size out.

>TRBJ2-2|once|-|TRBV5-1
TGCGCCAGCAGCTTTATGCAGACACAAGGGGCCGGGGAGCTGTTTTTT
CASSFMQTQGAGELFF
>TRBJ1-1|-|TRBD1|TRBV3-1/TRBV3-2
TGTGCCAGCAGCCGGACAGGGAACACTGAAGCTTTCTTT
CASSRTGNTEAFF
>TRBJ1-2|-|-|TRBV19
TGTGCCAGTAGCCCCGGGAAGTACTATGGCTACACCTTC
CASSPGKYYGYTF
>TRBJ2-7|-|-|TRBV27
TGTGCCAGCAGTCAGGGCTACGAGCAGTACTTC
CASSQGYEQYF
>TRBJ1-1|once|-|TRBV27
TGTGCCAGCAGTTTTGTAGGGGTGGACACTGAAGCTTTCTTT
CASSFVGVDTEAFF
>TRBJ2-7|-|-|TRBV13
TGTGCCAGCAGCGACCGACAGGGAGGCTACGAGCAGTACTTC
CASSDRQGGYEQYF
>TRBJ2-5|-|-|TRBV5-1
TGCGCCAGCAGCCAAAACAGGATACAAGAGACCCAGTACTTC
CASSQNRIQETQYF
>TRBJ2-7|once|TRBD2|TRBV13
TGTGCCAGCAAAAAGGGCGGGGGGGCCTACGAGCAGTACTTC
CASKKGGGAYEQYF
>TRBJ1-1|-|-|TRBV5-1
TGCGCCAGCAGCCGCGATGCCATGAACACTGAAGCTTTCTTT
CASSRDAMNTEAFF
>TRBJ2-6|-|-|TRBV7-9
TGTGCCAGCATCCCGCCGCCTACCTTTAGCTCTGGGGCCAACGTCCTGACTTTC
CASIPPPTFSSGANVLTF
>TRBJ2-7|-|TRBD2|TRBV28
TGTGCCAGCCGACTAGCGGAACCTTACGAGCAGTACTTC
CASRLAEPYEQYF
>TRBJ2-7|-|-|TRBV9
TGTGCCAGCAGCTCGGTAGGACAACGGGCGAACGAGCAGTACTTC
CASSSVGQRANEQYF
>TRBJ1-2|-|-|TRBV28
TGTGCCAGCACCCCGAACAGGTCGAGCTATGGCTACACCTTC
CASTPNRSSYGYTF
>TRBJ1-1|-|-|TRBV6-4
TGTGCCAGCAGTGAAAGAGCCAACACTGAAGCTTTCTTT
CASSERANTEAFF
>TRBJ1-1|-|-|TRBV12-3/TRBV12-4
TGTGCCAGCAGTTTTGGGCCGGTTCAAGCTTTCTTT
CASSFGPVQAFF
>TRBJ2-1|-|-|TRBV24-1
TGTGCCACCAGTGATTTTGGGGACAGCCGGGGGAACTACAATGAGCAGTTCTTC
CATSDFGDSRGNYNEQFF
>TRBJ2-2|few|-|TRBV29-1
TGCAGCGTTGAAGGGAGCACGAACACCGGGGAGCTGTTTTTT
CSVEGSTNTGELFF
>TRBJ2-7|-|TRBD1|TRBV4-1
TGCGCCAGCAGCCAAACATCGGACAGGGGGGCACTATACGAGCAGTACTTC
CASSQTSDRGALYEQYF
>TRBJ2-2|-|-|TRBV5-4
TGTGCCAGCAGCTTGGACTATAGTTCCACCGGGGAGCTGTTTTTT
CASSLDYSSTGELFF
>TRBJ1-2|-|-|TRBV20-1
TGCAGTGCTAGCCCGCCTCGGGGCTACACCTTC
CSASPPRGYTF
>TRBJ1-4|few|TRBD1|TRBV9
TGTGCCAGCAGCGCAGGGGGACTTCCTTACGAAAAACTGTTTTTT
CASSAGGLPYEKLFF
>TRBJ2-7|-|-|TRBV9
TGTGCCAGCAGCGTAGTTCCTCGGGACGAGCAGTACTTC
CASSVVPRDEQYF
>TRBJ2-7|-|TRBD2|TRBV5-6
TGTGCCAGCAGCCCTGGGACTAAACCCCTACGGGTCCACGAGCAGTACTTC
CASSPGTKPLRVHEQYF
>TRBJ2-3|-|-|TRBV11-3
TGTGCCAGCAGACTAGAAACCGATACGCAGTATTTT
CASRLETDTQYF
>TRBJ1-6|-|-|TRBV30
TGTGCCTGGAGTGAACAGGTTAATTCACCCCTCCACTTT
CAWSEQVNSPLHF
>TRBJ2-1|-|-|TRBV7-3
TGTGCCAGCAGCTTAGTCGGTAGTAGCGATGAGCAGTTCTTC
CASSLVGSSDEQFF
>TRBJ1-1|-|-|TRBV7-3
TGTGCCAGCAGCTTAGGAGATGATGGCACTGAAGCTTTCTTT
CASSLGDDGTEAFF
>TRBJ2-4|-|TRBD2|TRBV28
TGTGCCAGCAACCGGGGGGGACAACAGGACATTCAGTACTTC
CASNRGGQQDIQYF
>TRBJ1-2|once|-|TRBV5-1
TGCGCCAGCAGCTTACAGGGAACCCCTAACTATGGCTACACCTTC
CASSLQGTPNYGYTF